The 16 T cell receptor beta chains in this list originate from one sample, sequenced in a study of neurological immune-mediated disorders (dated by TCRdb to between 2018 and 2021). Library preparation employed 5' RACE. For sequencing, an Illumina HiSeq 2500 was employed. TCRdb reworked the public reads: Q25 trimming with fastp, MiXCR clone assembly, productive beta chains retained. Entries are consolidated by CDR3 protein sequence, retaining the most common genes and DNA. For this sample the table gives tens of thousands of distinct CDR3 sequences, of which around 15% were detected only once. 4.5% to 5.5% of the sample goes to the ten largest clones. This sample's time point label indicates: longitudinal time-point 1 (baseline). The sample comprised PBMCs. The receptors derive from a female donor with HTLV-1-associated myelopathy (HAM/TSP).

This clonotype was counted ten times or more. This chain uses TRBV5-5 with TRBJ1-4; 7 nucleotides agree with TRBD1. CDR1 and CDR2 (germline): SGHKS, YYEKEE (reference sequence). Trimming removed 4 bases from V and 5 bases from J; junction bases left unmatched: 14. The CDR3 is 17 residues long. This CDR3 is CASSHPRPGTDNEKLFF. The CDR3 region has the DNA TGTGCCAGCAGCCATCCCAGGCCCGGGACAGACAATGAAAAACTGTTTTTT.

The genes are TRBV5-1 and TRBJ2-1; possible D gene TRBD1, 6 bases. The V gene lost 3 bases and the J gene lost 4 bases, with 11 bases spanning the gap. The germline V gene encodes CDR1 SGHRS and CDR2 YFSETQ. The CDR3 totals 14 residues. CDR3 loop: CASSSQGPYNEQFF. CDR3 in DNA: TGCGCCAGCAGCTCCCAGGGGCCTTACAATGAGCAGTTCTTC.

In its sample, this clonotype was seen many times. The CDR3 DNA reads TGTGCCAGCAGCTTAGAGGCAGGGGAAGGATACGAGCAGTACTTC. Its protein is CASSLEAGEGYEQYF. The chain has TRBV11-2 and TRBJ2-7, with D possibly being TRBD1 (6 bases). V was clipped by 0 bases and J by 4 bases, with 13 bases between them. The CDR3 has 15 residues. CDR1 SGHAT and CDR2 FQNNGV come from the germline V gene. The variable domain in full, with the rest retrieved from reference TRBV11-2 and TRBJ2-7, is EAGVAQSPRYKIIEKRQSVAFWCNPISGHATLYWYQQILGQGPKLLIQFQNNGVVDDSQLPKDRFSAERLKGVDSTLKIQPAKLEDSAVYLCASSLEAGEGYEQYFGPGTRLTVT.

In this sample, this clonotype turned up many times. The rearrangement links TRBV12-3 or TRBV12-4 to TRBJ1-2, with TRBD1 matching 8 bases. The CDR3 length is 14 residues. Germline trimming cut 3 bases from V and 6 bases from J; bases unmatched to any gene: 6. The DNA of the CDR3 is TGTGCCAGCAGTTTTCAGGGGGCTCTGGATGGCTACACCTTC. Residues: CASSFQGALDGYTF.

This clonotype was seen repeatedly, ten times or more. This chain joins TRBV28 and TRBJ2-7, with TRBD2 as a possible D gene (5 bases). Between the trimmed V and J ends, which lost 6 bases and 3 bases, there was a span of 12 bases. The CDR3 contains 13 residues. The germline V gene encodes CDR1 MDHEN and CDR2 SYDVKM. DNA of the CDR3: TGTGCCAGCAGGACCGGGAACAACTACGAGCAGTACTTC. Residues: CASRTGNNYEQYF. The complete variable domain, with remaining parts taken from reference TRBV28 and TRBJ2-7, reads DVKVTQSSRYLVKRTGEKVFLECVQDMDHENMFWYRQDPGLGLRLIYFSYDVKMKEKGDIPEGYSVSREKKERFSLILESASTNQTSMYLCASRTGNNYEQYFGPGTRLTVT.

This clonotype has ten or more counts. CDR3: CSVASGGDADTQYF. CDR3 DNA: TGCAGCGTTGCTAGCGGGGGGGATGCAGATACGCAGTATTTT. This sequence joins TRBV29-1 and TRBJ2-3; TRBD2 agrees at 12 bases. This CDR3 region has 14 residues. The junction had 3 bases not matched to a gene; V was cut back by 4 bases and J by 4 bases. The germline V gene encodes CDR1 SQVTM and CDR2 ANQGSEA.

This clonotype showed up many times. This sequence joins TRBV12-3 or TRBV12-4 and TRBJ2-2; 7 bases align to TRBD2. The CDR3 length is 13 residues. The V gene end was trimmed by 3 bases and the J gene end by 6 bases; junction bases not matched to a gene: 1. The CDR3 region has the DNA TGTGCCAGCAGTTTGGGGGGGGCCGGGGAGCTGTTTTTT. Protein product: CASSLGGAGELFF.

The sample holds many counts of this clonotype. The rearrangement joins TRBV15 to TRBJ1-4; a weak D match, TRBD1 (5 bases). Germline lookup yields CDR1 LNHNV and CDR2 YYDKDF (reference sequence). Trimming stripped 6 bases from V and 1 base from J, with 12 bases between. The CDR3 is 15 residues long. In DNA, the CDR3 is TGTGCCACCAGAGACTCGGGGCAAACTAATGAAAAACTGTTTTTT. The encoded protein is CATRDSGQTNEKLFF. The full variable domain, with the rest looked up from reference TRBV15 and TRBJ1-4, is DAMVIQNPRYQVTQFGKPVTLSCSQTLNHNVMYWYQQKSSQAPKLLFHYYDKDFNNEADTPDNFQSRRPNTSFCFLDIRSPGLGDTAMYLCATRDSGQTNEKLFFGSGTQLSVL.

This clonotype was seen many times. The chain joins TRBV7-9 to TRBJ2-5; D perhaps matches TRBD1 (6 bases). CDR1 and CDR2 from the germline V gene are SEHNR and FQNEAQ (reference sequence). This CDR3 comprises 14 residues. V dropped 4 bases and J dropped 4 bases, with 13 bases sitting between them. DNA for the CDR3: TGTGCCAGCAGCTCCACAGGGTTCCGAGAGACCCAGTACTTC. Translation: CASSSTGFRETQYF.

This clonotype appeared many times. This chain joins TRBV5-1 and TRBJ1-1; 7 bases match TRBD1. The germline CDR1 and CDR2 sequences are SGHRS and YFSETQ. V gave up 4 bases and J gave up 3 bases; unmatched junction bases: 6. CDR3 length: 14 amino acids. The CDR3 DNA is TGCGCCAGCAGCGGTGGACAGGCCTACACTGAAGCTTTCTTT. Protein product: CASSGGQAYTEAFF.

This clonotype showed up many times. CDR3 residues: CASSAGLASTDTQYF. The DNA for the CDR3 is TGCGCCAGCAGCGCGGGACTAGCGAGCACAGATACGCAGTATTTT. The V and J genes are TRBV5-1 and TRBJ2-3; 10 bases fit TRBD2. The V gene's germline CDR1 is SGHRS and CDR2 YFSETQ. V was pared by 4 bases and J by 0 bases, with 2 bases of the junction left unmatched. This CDR3 region has 15 residues.

This clonotype was counted ten times or more. This chain uses TRBV29-1 with TRBJ1-2; 10 bases are a match to TRBD1. J lost 3 bases, V lost 5 bases, and 3 bases had no gene match. The CDR3 is 13 residues long. Germline CDR1 and CDR2: SQVTM and ANQGSEA. CDR3 in DNA: TGCAGCGTTCCGGGACAGGGGTACTATGGCTACACCTTC. Translating gives CSVPGQGYYGYTF.

A single count supports this clonotype. This chain joins TRBV5-5 and TRBJ1-5, with 8 bases matching TRBD1. The CDR3 extends over 15 amino acids. Germline V lookup: CDR1 SGHKS, CDR2 YYEKEE (reference sequence). The V gene end was trimmed by 1 base and the J gene end by 8 bases; junction bases not matched to a gene: 8. The CDR3 DNA follows: TGTGCCAGCAGCTTGCAGATAGGACAGGGTAAGCCCCAGCATTTT. Protein sequence: CASSLQIGQGKPQHF.

This clonotype occurred many times. The chain combines TRBV2 with TRBJ1-1; 8 bases align to TRBD1. V gave up 4 bases and J gave up 7 bases; unmatched junction bases: 5. Germline V CDR1 and CDR2: SNHLY, FYNNEI. The CDR3 runs 13 residues. The CDR3 is CASSGQGKGEAFF. As DNA, the CDR3 is TGTGCCAGCAGTGGACAGGGGAAGGGTGAAGCTTTCTTT. Using reference TRBV2 and TRBJ1-1 for the parts outside the CDR3, the full variable domain is EPEVTQTPSHQVTQMGQEVILRCVPISNHLYFYWYRQILGQKVEFLVSFYNNEISEKSEIFDDQFSVERPDGSNFTLKIRSTKLEDSAMYFCASSGQGKGEAFFGQGTRLTVV.

The V call is TRBV30, the J call TRBJ2-3, with D maybe TRBD2 (5 bases). Trimming removed 5 bases from V and 2 bases from J, with 20 bases in between. This CDR3 is 16 amino acids long. Germline V gene sequence: CDR1 GTSNPN, CDR2 SVGIG (reference sequence). CDR3 sequence reads: CAWGRGVRGNTDTQYF. As DNA, the CDR3 is TGTGCCTGGGGCCGCGGAGTACGGGGAAACACAGATACGCAGTATTTT.

By share, this clonotype ranks as medium-sized (0.01 to 0.1%). The CDR3 is CASSMGEYGYTF. DNA of the CDR3: TGTGCCAGCAGCATGGGTGAATATGGCTACACCTTC. The rearrangement links TRBV9 to TRBJ1-2; D is undetermined. There are 12 residues in the CDR3. The ends were cut back, 4 bases at V and 5 bases at J, with 9 bases in the middle. Looked up from germline, CDR1 is SGDLS and CDR2 is YYNGEE.